This TCR beta chain came from a study of cytomegalovirus exposure and HLA in healthy donors. Study-level information: Later, an analysis reported that the 120 or so validation repertoires had used the same platform as the approximately 660 first-cohort repertoires.

There are 15 residues in the CDR3. V lost 5 bases and J lost 0, with 11 bases in between. CDR1 and CDR2 (germline): SGHVS, FQNEAQ. Study-level points and caveats: A list of 150 or so TCR beta chains associated with cytomegalovirus was given. The dataset shows that most TCR sequences were rare, while some public TCRs occurred in many donors.

The data were produced by immunoSEQ multiplex PCR, yet TCRdb's version contains in-frame clones alone and is incomplete. The data contain over 150,000 clones, roughly 89% of them seen just once; the ten biggest clones take up over 4%. With respect to this clone: Its antigen is still unknown.

Sequences were obtained from PBMCs. The sequence derives from a man younger than 30 in good health and CMV-seropositive. This sequence joins TRBV7-8 and TRBJ1-3, with D unclear. The CDR3 loop is CASSPERSSGNTIYF. CDR3 bases: TGTGCCAGCAGCCCCGAGAGGAGCTCTGGAAACACCATATATTTT.